Given below is one T cell receptor (beta chain) in context. Its antigen is as yet unknown. V lost 1 base and J lost 10, with 10 bases in between. Germline lookup yields CDR1 SGHAT and CDR2 FQNNGV. The CDR3 loop spans 13 amino acids. Use of 60 Vbeta and 13 Jbeta primers characterized the PCR. TCRdb's copy holds only in-frame clones and misses some; the assay was immunoSEQ multiplex PCR. The sample consists of 130,000 or so clones, just under 75% of them appearing once. The data originate from a study of cytomegalovirus exposure and HLA in healthy donors. Findings and caveats of the study: Equally common other TCR beta chains were less clonally expanded than HLA-associated ones, a later analysis found. A prior analysis recorded that most TCR beta V segments were productive about 90% or about 30% of the time. Accurate prediction of HLA-A and HLA-B alleles (for most subjects) was reportedly achieved from TCR beta sequences.

V is TRBV11-2 and J is TRBJ1-4; D is uncertain. This TCR was sampled from a man in his forties in good health and CMV-seropositive. The sample consisted of PBMCs. The CDR3 DNA is TGTGCCAGCAGCTTAGTCGAGGGTGGAAAACTGTTTTTT. Translated, it gives CASSLVEGGKLFF.